The clone carrying this T cell receptor (beta chain) was detected only once. Its antigen is unidentified. Sequencing was performed with immunoSEQ multiplex PCR; in TCRdb, only in-frame clones are kept and a portion is missing. The data show 120,000 to 150,000 clones, about 87% seen once. The sample originates from a study of radiation and T cells in renal cell carcinoma. Overall study context: Nephrectomy followed 15 Gy stereotactic body radiation by 4 weeks. Study-wide results and caveats: Top tumor clonotypes rose in blood 2 weeks post-radiation, then contracted. No pretreatment tumor biopsies were available for baseline clonotypes.

CDR1 and CDR2 from the germline V gene are SGHAT and FQDESV (reference sequence). Unmatched junction bases numbered 15, after V lost 5 bases and J lost 4 bases. This CDR3 has 18 amino acids. Time point specified: baseline pretreatment blood. Treatment meaning: 15 Gy SBRT to primary tumor, nephrectomy 4 weeks later. Radiation-treated patients gave blood at baseline, week 2 and week 4. The chain carries TRBV11-1 and TRBJ2-2, with 8 bases matching TRBD1. The source material was blood, sampled from a patient whose treatment included radiotherapy and nephrectomy. The clonotype originates from a woman in her sixties or seventies with renal cell carcinoma. The CDR3 region is CASSPERTGLVRTGELFF. DNA of the CDR3: TGTGCCAGCAGCCCGGAGCGGACAGGGCTCGTCCGCACCGGGGAGCTGTTTTTT. Drawing the rest from reference TRBV11-1 and TRBJ2-2, the complete variable domain is EAEVAQSPRYKITEKSQAVAFWCDPISGHATLYWYRQILGQGPELLVQFQDESVVDDSQLPKDRFSAERLKGVDSTLKIQPAELGDSAMYLCASSPERTGLVRTGELFFGEGSRLTVL.